This passage covers 14 T cell receptor beta chains from one sample sequenced in a study of CD8 T cells in Susac syndrome. The RNA, about 0.5 to 1 ug, was put through reverse transcription using random hexamers. MiXCR, run by TCRdb on the immunoSEQ multiplex PCR reads, gives a single entry per CDR3 protein. The sample consists of roughly 150,000 distinct CDR3 sequences, about 92% of them appearing once. Sequenced sample: CD4+ T cells from PBMCs. The receptors derive from a human donor in good health.

This chain connects TRBV10-3 to TRBJ2-7; the D gene is possibly TRBD1 (5 bases). The germline V gene has CDR1 ENHRY and CDR2 SYGVKD. V lost 4 bases to trimming and J lost 5 bases, with 9 bases between them. This CDR3 has 12 residues. This CDR3 reads CAISGRGHEQYF. The CDR3 DNA follows: TGTGCCATCAGTGGTAGGGGCCACGAGCAGTACTTC.

This chain uses TRBV18 with TRBJ2-7; 8 nucleotides match TRBD1. Losses at the gene ends were 4 bases for V and 1 base for J; bases not matched to a gene: 3. Germline CDR1 and CDR2: KGHSH and LQKENI. The CDR3 runs 14 residues. CDR3 bases: TGTGCCAGCTCACATGGGACAGGATCCTACGAGCAGTACTTC. Encoded protein: CASSHGTGSYEQYF.

The chain joins TRBV7-6 to TRBJ1-5; D might be TRBD1 (5 bases). CDR1 is SGHVS, CDR2 FNYEAQ, per germline. V was cut by 5 bases and J by 5 bases, with 16 bases left in between. The CDR3 totals 15 residues. DNA for the CDR3: TGTGCCAGCAGCCCATCAGGGCTCGGCTATCAGCCCCAGCATTTT. Residues: CASSPSGLGYQPQHF.

V gene TRBV20-1 combines with J gene TRBJ1-5; D perhaps matches TRBD1 (5 bases). This CDR3 is built from 14 residues. Looked up from germline, CDR1 is DFQATT and CDR2 is SNEGSKA (reference sequence). V lost 0 bases and J lost 4, with 10 bases in between. The CDR3 reads CSARDAGANQPQHF. The CDR3 DNA reads TGCAGTGCTAGAGATGCCGGGGCAAATCAGCCCCAGCATTTT.

V and J are TRBV5-1 and TRBJ2-3; D gene unclear. The CDR3 contains 15 residues. V lost 0 bases to trimming and J lost 2 bases, with 10 bases between them. The germline CDR1 and CDR2 sequences are SGHRS and YFSETQ. The CDR3 DNA is TGCGCCAGCAGCTTGGAAGTCGAAAACACAGATACGCAGTATTTT. Protein: CASSLEVENTDTQYF.

The CDR3 nucleotides read TGTGCCAGCAGCTCCGGACAGGGGGAGGCAGATACGCAGTATTTT. This codes for CASSSGQGEADTQYF. The chain links TRBV11-2 to TRBJ2-3, with 10 bases identical to TRBD1. Looked up from germline, CDR1 is SGHAT and CDR2 is FQNNGV. Germline trimming cut 4 bases from V and 4 bases from J; bases unmatched to any gene: 5. CDR3 size: 15 residues.

The chain carries TRBV20-1 and TRBJ1-4, with D perhaps TRBD1 (5 bases). The V end was cut by 0 bases, the J end by 2 bases, with 13 bases between. The CDR3 contains 16 residues. Germline-derived CDR1 and CDR2 are DFQATT and SNEGSKA (reference sequence). The CDR3 DNA follows: TGCAGTGCTAGAGATCCTCAGGGTTTCACTAATGAAAAACTGTTTTTT. It encodes CSARDPQGFTNEKLFF.

CDR3: CASSQGRTQYF. The DNA for the CDR3 is TGTGCCAGCAGCCAGGGCCGTACGCAGTATTTT. This chain connects TRBV6-2 or TRBV6-3 to TRBJ2-3; TRBD1 might be the D (5 bases). The CDR3 is 11 amino acids. Trimming cost V 6 bases and J 8 bases, with 9 bases left between them. CDR1 and CDR2 (germline): MNHEY, SVGEGT.

The chain couples TRBV7-2 to TRBJ1-5; a possible D gene is TRBD1 (6 bases). This CDR3 contains 14 residues. Trimming took 4 bases from V and 5 from J, leaving 12 bases between them. The germline gives CDR1 SGHTA, CDR2 FQGNSA. Written as DNA, the CDR3 is TGTGCCAGCAGCTCGGACAGAACCTATCAGCCCCAGCATTTT. Translating it yields CASSSDRTYQPQHF. Based on the CDR3 plus reference TRBV7-2 and TRBJ1-5, the full variable domain is GAGVSQSPSNKVTEKGKDVELRCDPISGHTALYWYRQSLGQGLEFLIYFQGNSAPDKSGLPSDRFSAERTGGSVSTLTIQRTQQEDSAVYLCASSSDRTYQPQHFGDGTRLSIL.

The V gene is TRBV5-6, the J gene TRBJ2-1, with unresolved D. There are 15 residues in the CDR3. Germline values: CDR1 SGHDT, CDR2 YYEEEE. Trimming shortened V by 2 bases and J by 8 bases, and 17 bases separated the two germline ends. The CDR3 region is CASSFRAPVGDEQFF. The CDR3 bases are TGTGCCAGCAGCTTCCGGGCTCCCGTTGGGGATGAGCAGTTCTTC.

This chain links TRBV4-3 with TRBJ2-5; TRBD1 matches at 8 bases. With V trimmed by 3 bases and J by 4 bases, 7 bases remained unmatched. The CDR3 totals 15 residues. The germline V gene encodes CDR1 LGHNA and CDR2 YSLEER. CDR3 sequence: CASSHRTGPGETQYF. CDR3 nucleotides: TGCGCCAGCAGCCATAGGACAGGGCCGGGAGAGACCCAGTACTTC.

This rearrangement joins TRBV28 to TRBJ2-3; D uncertain. The CDR3 spans 13 residues. The ends were cut back, 2 bases at V and 2 bases at J, with 5 bases in the middle. Germline CDR1 reads MDHEN; CDR2 reads SYDVKM. The CDR3 nucleotides are TGTGCCAGCAGTTTAAGTTACACAGATACGCAGTATTTT. Translating it yields CASSLSYTDTQYF.

This chain joins TRBV14 and TRBJ2-2, with 9 bases fitting TRBD1. The CDR3 is 15 amino acids. Losses at the gene ends were 4 bases for V and 5 bases for J; bases not matched to a gene: 5. The germline gives CDR1 SGHDN, CDR2 FVKESK. The chain's CDR3 is CASSLGQGGTGELFF. The CDR3 bases are TGTGCCAGCAGCCTGGGACAGGGTGGAACCGGGGAGCTGTTTTTT.

This rearrangement joins TRBV18 to TRBJ1-2; 8 bases line up with TRBD1. This CDR3 region has 15 residues. The V segment lost 3 bases and the J segment 8 bases; nucleotides outside the gene matches: 11. CDR1 and CDR2 from the germline V gene are KGHSH and LQKENI. This chain's CDR3 is CASSPYSGQEDGYTF. The CDR3 region has the DNA TGTGCCAGCTCACCTTACTCGGGACAGGAGGACGGCTACACCTTC.